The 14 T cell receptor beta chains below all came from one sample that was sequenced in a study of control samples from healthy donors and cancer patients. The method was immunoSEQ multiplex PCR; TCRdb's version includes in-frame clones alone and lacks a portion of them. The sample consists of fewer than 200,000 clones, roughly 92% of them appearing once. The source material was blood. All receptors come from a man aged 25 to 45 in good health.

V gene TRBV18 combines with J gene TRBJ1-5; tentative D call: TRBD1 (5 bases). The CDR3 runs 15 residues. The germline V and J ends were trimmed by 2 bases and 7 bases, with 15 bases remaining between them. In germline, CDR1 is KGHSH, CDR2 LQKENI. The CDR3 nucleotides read TGTGCCAGCTCACCAGGTTTGGGGCTCGGACAGCCCCAGCATTTT. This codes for CASSPGLGLGQPQHF.

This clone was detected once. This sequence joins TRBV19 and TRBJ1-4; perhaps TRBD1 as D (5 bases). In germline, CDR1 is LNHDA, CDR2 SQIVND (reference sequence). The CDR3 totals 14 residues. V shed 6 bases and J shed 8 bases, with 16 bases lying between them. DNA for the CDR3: TGTGCCAGTAGATCCCCCCAGGGTAGGGAAAAACTGTTTTTT. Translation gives CASRSPQGREKLFF.

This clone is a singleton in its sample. The CDR3 is CASSPRVAGGSSYNEQFF. The CDR3 DNA reads TGTGCCAGCTCACCAAGGGTAGCGGGAGGCAGCTCCTACAATGAGCAGTTCTTC. The V gene is TRBV18, the J gene TRBJ2-1; TRBD2 matches 10 bases. Losses at the gene ends were 2 bases for V and 0 bases for J; bases not matched to a gene: 7. Per the germline V gene, CDR1 is KGHSH and CDR2 is LQKENI. The CDR3 extends over 18 amino acids.

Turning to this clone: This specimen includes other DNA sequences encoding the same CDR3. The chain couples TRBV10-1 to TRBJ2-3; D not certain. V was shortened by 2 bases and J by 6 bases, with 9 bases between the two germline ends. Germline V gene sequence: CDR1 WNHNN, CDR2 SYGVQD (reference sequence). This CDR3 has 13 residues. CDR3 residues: CASSEPLGDTQYF. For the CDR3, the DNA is TGCGCCAGCAGTGAGCCCCTGGGCGATACGCAGTATTTT.

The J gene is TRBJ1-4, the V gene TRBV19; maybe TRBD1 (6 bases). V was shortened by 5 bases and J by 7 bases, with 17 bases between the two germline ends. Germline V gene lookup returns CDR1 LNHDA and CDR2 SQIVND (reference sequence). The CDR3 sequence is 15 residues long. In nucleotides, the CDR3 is TGTGCCAGTAGTCCCGGGGGGGGCCGGTCTGAAAAACTGTTTTTT. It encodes CASSPGGGRSEKLFF.

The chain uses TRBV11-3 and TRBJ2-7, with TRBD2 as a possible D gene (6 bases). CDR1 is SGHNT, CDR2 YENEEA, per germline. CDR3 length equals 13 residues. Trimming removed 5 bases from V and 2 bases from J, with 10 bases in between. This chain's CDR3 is CASSEGLTYEQYF. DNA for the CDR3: TGTGCCAGCAGCGAGGGACTCACCTACGAGCAGTACTTC.

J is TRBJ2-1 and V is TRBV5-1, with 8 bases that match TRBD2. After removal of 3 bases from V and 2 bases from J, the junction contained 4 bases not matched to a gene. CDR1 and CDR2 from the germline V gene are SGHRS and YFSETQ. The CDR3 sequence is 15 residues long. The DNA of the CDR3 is TGCGCCAGCAGCTCAGCGGGGGCAACCTACAATGAGCAGTTCTTC. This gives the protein CASSSAGATYNEQFF.

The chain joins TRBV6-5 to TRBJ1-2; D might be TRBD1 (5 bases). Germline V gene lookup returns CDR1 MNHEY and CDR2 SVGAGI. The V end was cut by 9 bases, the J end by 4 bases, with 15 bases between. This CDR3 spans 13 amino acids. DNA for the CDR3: TGTGCCAGTAGAGACAGCTGGTCCTATGGCTACACCTTC. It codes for CASRDSWSYGYTF.

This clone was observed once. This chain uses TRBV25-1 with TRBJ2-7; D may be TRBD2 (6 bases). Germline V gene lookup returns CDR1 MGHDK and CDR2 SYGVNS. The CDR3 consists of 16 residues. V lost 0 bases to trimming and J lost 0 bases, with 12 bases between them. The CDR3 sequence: CASSEYGGSYSYEQYF. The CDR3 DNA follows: TGTGCCAGCAGTGAATACGGGGGATCGTACTCCTACGAGCAGTACTTC.

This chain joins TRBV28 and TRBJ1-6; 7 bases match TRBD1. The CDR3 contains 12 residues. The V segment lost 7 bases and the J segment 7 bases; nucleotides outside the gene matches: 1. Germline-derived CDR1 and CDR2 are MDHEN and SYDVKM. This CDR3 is CASTDRNSPLHF. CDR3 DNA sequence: TGTGCCAGCACGGACAGGAATTCACCCCTCCACTTT.

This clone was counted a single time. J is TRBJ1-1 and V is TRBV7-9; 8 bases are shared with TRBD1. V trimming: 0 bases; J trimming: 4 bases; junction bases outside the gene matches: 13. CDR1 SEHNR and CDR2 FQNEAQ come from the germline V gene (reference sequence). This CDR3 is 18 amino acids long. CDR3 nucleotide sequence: TGTGCCAGCAGCTTAGCAAGGACAGGGTACCAAATCCGCACTGAAGCTTTCTTT. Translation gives CASSLARTGYQIRTEAFF.

CDR3 loop: CASTKTGFEGNEQYF. In DNA form, the CDR3 reads TGCGCCAGCACCAAGACCGGATTTGAGGGGAACGAGCAGTACTTC. The V gene is TRBV10-2, the J gene TRBJ2-7; the D gene could be TRBD1 or TRBD2 (5 bases each). There are 15 residues in the CDR3. CDR1 is WSHSY and CDR2 is SAAADI in the germline V gene. V lost 7 bases to trimming and J lost 5 bases, with 21 bases between them.

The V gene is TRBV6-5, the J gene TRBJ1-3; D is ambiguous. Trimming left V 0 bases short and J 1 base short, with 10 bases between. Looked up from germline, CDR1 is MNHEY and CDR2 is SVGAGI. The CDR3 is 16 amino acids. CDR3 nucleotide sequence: TGTGCCAGCAGTTACTCTGGGTCGGGTTCTGGAAACACCATATATTTT. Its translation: CASSYSGSGSGNTIYF.

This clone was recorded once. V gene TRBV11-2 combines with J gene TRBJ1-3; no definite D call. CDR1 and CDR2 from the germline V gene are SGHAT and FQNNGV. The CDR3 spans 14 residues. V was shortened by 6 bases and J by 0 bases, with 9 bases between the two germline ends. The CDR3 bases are TGTGCCAGCAGTCGACGGAGCTCTGGAAACACCATATATTTT. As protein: CASSRRSSGNTIYF.